Below, 29 T cell receptor beta chains from the same sample are listed, as sequenced in a study of PD-L1 blockade in urothelial cancer. The assay was immunoSEQ multiplex PCR, and TCRdb's table has in-frame clones only and misses some. Among tens of thousands of clones listed, over 75% were seen once. The sample in question was PBMCs, obtained around atezolizumab (anti-PD-L1) treatment. The receptors originated from a man in his 70s with urothelial cancer.

This chain connects TRBV14 to TRBJ1-1, with D unclear. This CDR3 contains 15 residues. Trimming took 4 bases from V and 0 from J, leaving 12 bases between them. The V gene's germline CDR1 is SGHDN and CDR2 FVKESK. The CDR3 coding sequence is TGTGCCAGCAGCCTCCCGACATCGATGAACACTGAAGCTTTCTTT. The encoded protein is CASSLPTSMNTEAFF.

The genes are TRBV5-4 and TRBJ2-2, with D unclear. From germline, CDR1 is SGHNT and CDR2 YYREEE (reference sequence). The CDR3 totals 13 residues. The V end was cut by 1 base, the J end by 5 bases, with 6 bases between. The CDR3 region is CASSLRVTGELFF. Written as DNA, the CDR3 is TGTGCCAGCAGCTTGCGGGTTACCGGGGAGCTGTTTTTT.

The genes are TRBV19 and TRBJ2-1, with D hard to call. Germline CDR1 LNHDA, CDR2 SQIVND (reference sequence). Trimming took 5 bases from V and 6 from J, leaving 11 bases between them. The CDR3 contains 13 residues. The CDR3 spells CASSPPTGNEQFF. Written as DNA, the CDR3 is TGTGCCAGTAGTCCGCCGACTGGCAATGAGCAGTTCTTC. The full variable domain, its missing parts supplied by reference TRBV19 and TRBJ2-1, is DGGITQSPKYLFRKEGQNVTLSCEQNLNHDAMYWYRQDPGQGLRLIYYSQIVNDFQKGDIAEGYSVSREKKESFPLTVTSAQKNPTAFYLCASSPPTGNEQFFGPGTRLTVL.

The chain is built from TRBV7-7 and TRBJ1-4; tentatively, D is TRBD1 (6 bases). This CDR3 is built from 15 residues. The ends were cut back, 5 bases at V and 8 bases at J, with 18 bases in the middle. Germline V lookup: CDR1 SSHAT, CDR2 FNYEAQ (reference sequence). This CDR3 is CASSRRPGTQEKLFF. In DNA, the CDR3 is TGTGCCAGCAGCAGACGCCCCGGGACACAGGAAAAACTGTTTTTT.

This chain links TRBV11-1 with TRBJ1-1, with 9 bases aligning to TRBD1. J lost 11 bases, V lost 3 bases, and 4 bases had no gene match. Germline V gene sequence: CDR1 SGHAT, CDR2 FQDESV (reference sequence). This CDR3 spans 12 amino acids. CDR3 bases: TGTGCCAGCAGCTTCACAGGGGGCCCGGCTTTCTTT. Protein product: CASSFTGGPAFF. Combining the CDR3 with reference TRBV11-1 and TRBJ1-1 gives the whole variable domain EAEVAQSPRYKITEKSQAVAFWCDPISGHATLYWYRQILGQGPELLVQFQDESVVDDSQLPKDRFSAERLKGVDSTLKIQPAELGDSAMYLCASSFTGGPAFFGQGTRLTVV.

The genes are TRBV5-1 and TRBJ1-1; TRBD1 aligns across 8 bases. This CDR3 is built from 18 residues. The V and J ends lost 1 base and 4 bases, in that order; junction bases with no gene match: 15. Germline CDR1 and CDR2: SGHRS and YFSETQ. The CDR3 loop is CASSLSPTGTGLGTEAFF. In DNA form, the CDR3 reads TGCGCCAGCAGCTTGTCCCCCACCGGGACAGGTCTTGGCACTGAAGCTTTCTTT.

Of note for this clone: This specimen includes other DNA sequences encoding the same CDR3. This chain joins TRBV6-1 and TRBJ1-5; D is unresolved. Germline assignment: CDR1 MNHNS and CDR2 SASEGT. V was clipped by 0 bases and J by 7 bases, with 7 bases between them. CDR3 length equals 13 residues. The CDR3 nucleotides are TGTGCCAGCAGTGAAGCCCGCGGACAGCCCCAGCATTTT. This gives the protein CASSEARGQPQHF.

The V gene is TRBV7-2, the J gene TRBJ2-4; no clear D gene. The germline V gene encodes CDR1 SGHTA and CDR2 FQGNSA. This CDR3 is 12 amino acids long. The V end lost 5 bases, the J end lost 6 bases, and 8 bases lay between the germline ends. The CDR3 DNA reads TGTGCCAGCAGCCCCCCCTCAAACATTCAGTACTTC. Translated: CASSPPSNIQYF.

The chain joins TRBV12-5 to TRBJ2-2, with 7 nucleotides matching TRBD1. Germline CDR1 LGHNT, CDR2 FRNRAP. V lost 0 bases and J lost 6; bases outside the gene matches: 7. CDR3 size: 16 residues. The CDR3 is CASGLVLGQVPGELFF. The CDR3 DNA reads TGTGCTAGTGGTTTGGTACTAGGACAGGTACCCGGGGAGCTGTTTTTT. Combining the CDR3 with reference TRBV12-5 and TRBJ2-2 gives the whole variable domain DARVTQTPRHKVTEMGQEVTMRCQPILGHNTVFWYRQTMMQGLELLAYFRNRAPLDDSGMPKDRFSAEMPDATLATLKIQPSEPRDSAVYFCASGLVLGQVPGELFFGEGSRLTVL.

In its sample, this clone was seen once. This chain uses TRBV5-1 with TRBJ2-7, with TRBD2 as a possible D gene (8 bases). The germline V gene encodes CDR1 SGHRS and CDR2 YFSETQ. This CDR3 spans 15 amino acids. Trimming stripped 1 base from V and 6 bases from J, with 17 bases between. CDR3 nucleotide sequence: TGCGCCAGCAGCTTGACCGGGACTAGGGGGCGCGAGCAGTACTTC. Translated, it gives CASSLTGTRGREQYF.

The DNA for the CDR3 is TGTGCCAGCAGTGAAAATAGTCGGCAGCGGGGAGCTTTCTTT. Its protein product is CASSENSRQRGAFF. The rearrangement links TRBV6-1 to TRBJ1-1, with D unresolved. Germline CDR1 and CDR2: MNHNS and SASEGT. V lost 2 bases, J lost 10 bases, and 17 bases lay in between. CDR3 length: 14 amino acids.

The V gene is TRBV27, the J gene TRBJ2-1; 9 bases are a match to TRBD1. There are 16 residues in the CDR3. The germline CDR1 and CDR2 sequences are MNHEY and SMNVEV (reference sequence). J lost 3 bases, V lost 7 bases, and 10 bases had no gene match. DNA of the CDR3: TGTGCCAGCATGGAGATCACAGGGGGCAACTACAATGAGCAGTTCTTC. As protein: CASMEITGGNYNEQFF.

This chain links TRBV4-1 with TRBJ2-6; no definite D call. Germline values: CDR1 MGHRA, CDR2 YSYEKL. The CDR3 loop spans 13 amino acids. Between the trimmed V and J ends, which lost 6 bases and 3 bases, there was a span of 6 bases. This CDR3 is CASSFRGANVLTF. CDR3 bases: TGCGCCAGCAGTTTCCGTGGGGCCAACGTCCTGACTTTC.

The J gene is TRBJ2-1, the V gene TRBV6-6; D gene ambiguous. The CDR3 consists of 12 residues. CDR1 is MNHNY and CDR2 is SVGAGI in the germline V gene (reference sequence). V lost 4 bases and J lost 6, with 7 bases in between. CDR3: CASSSPGNEQFF. CDR3 sequence (DNA): TGTGCCAGCAGTTCCCCGGGCAATGAGCAGTTCTTC.

The chain joins TRBV7-3 to TRBJ2-3, with 7 bases matching TRBD2. Germline V gene sequence: CDR1 SGHTA, CDR2 FQGTGA. This CDR3 is 15 amino acids long. V shed 3 bases, J shed 8 bases, and the junction held 11 bases outside the gene matches. DNA of the CDR3: TGTGCCAGCAGCTTGGTTAGCGGGTATTACGGTACGCAGTATTTT. Protein product: CASSLVSGYYGTQYF.

This clone was picked up one time. The V call is TRBV2, the J call TRBJ2-5; TRBD1 matches at 7 bases. The V segment lost 7 bases and the J segment 1 base; nucleotides outside the gene matches: 12. Germline V lookup: CDR1 SNHLY, CDR2 FYNNEI. There are 16 residues in the CDR3. The DNA of the CDR3 is TGTGCCAGCACGGAGGATCCTGACAGGGTCCAAGAGACCCAGTACTTC. It encodes CASTEDPDRVQETQYF.

The chain carries TRBV19 and TRBJ1-1, with D perhaps TRBD1 (5 bases). CDR1 LNHDA and CDR2 SQIVND come from the germline V gene (reference sequence). V was pared by 4 bases and J by 5 bases, with 14 bases between. The CDR3 extends over 14 amino acids. CDR3 sequence: CASSTPPGGTEAFF. As DNA, the CDR3 is TGTGCCAGTAGTACACCCCCCGGGGGAACTGAAGCTTTCTTT.

This rearrangement joins TRBV19 to TRBJ1-3, with D tentatively TRBD1 (6 bases). Trimming removed 9 bases from V and 0 bases from J, with 18 bases in between. The V gene's germline CDR1 is LNHDA and CDR2 SQIVND (reference sequence). This CDR3 comprises 16 residues. Here the CDR3 DNA reads TGTGCCAGCCTCCGGGACACACAATACTCTGGAAACACCATATATTTT. Translated: CASLRDTQYSGNTIYF. Full variable domain (remainder filled in from reference TRBV19 and TRBJ1-3): DGGITQSPKYLFRKEGQNVTLSCEQNLNHDAMYWYRQDPGQGLRLIYYSQIVNDFQKGDIAEGYSVSREKKESFPLTVTSAQKNPTAFYLCASLRDTQYSGNTIYFGEGSWLTVV.

V gene TRBV5-4 combines with J gene TRBJ1-4, with 10 bases aligning to TRBD1. The CDR3 sequence is 14 residues long. Germline trimming cut 5 bases from V and 7 bases from J; bases unmatched to any gene: 5. Germline assignment: CDR1 SGHNT and CDR2 YYREEE (reference sequence). CDR3 coding DNA: TGTGCCAGCAGTTCGACAGGGGGCCTTGAAAAACTGTTTTTT. Protein: CASSSTGGLEKLFF. Combining the CDR3 with reference TRBV5-4 and TRBJ1-4 gives the whole variable domain ETGVTQSPTHLIKTRGQQVTLRCSSQSGHNTVSWYQQALGQGPQFIFQYYREEENGRGNFPPRFSGLQFPNYSSELNVNALELDDSALYLCASSSTGGLEKLFFGSGTQLSVL.

The chain employs TRBV7-3 and TRBJ1-2; the match to TRBD1 covers 10 bases. V was pared by 5 bases and J by 9 bases, with 6 bases of the junction left unmatched. In germline, CDR1 is SGHTA, CDR2 FQGTGA. The CDR3 consists of 13 residues. CDR3 region: CASSPGTGDRYTF. In DNA, the CDR3 is TGTGCCAGCAGCCCTGGGACAGGGGATCGCTACACCTTC.

This clone has only one observation. The DNA for the CDR3 is TGTGCCATCAGTGAGGACAGGTGGGATGAGCAGTTCTTC. Translation: CAISEDRWDEQFF. This chain joins TRBV10-3 and TRBJ2-1; D possibly corresponds to TRBD1 (6 bases). The length of the CDR3 is 13 residues. V lost 2 bases and J 8 bases, leaving 10 bases between the germline ends. Per germline, CDR1 ENHRY and CDR2 SYGVKD.

V is TRBV4-2 and J is TRBJ2-7, with TRBD2 matching over 7 bases. Trimming cost V 3 bases and J 0 bases; bases outside gene matches: 5. Germline-derived CDR1 and CDR2 are LGHNA and YNFKEQ. CDR3 length: 15 amino acids. The CDR3 region is CASSQGGVNSYEQYF. CDR3 coding DNA: TGTGCCAGCAGCCAGGGGGGGGTAAACTCCTACGAGCAGTACTTC.

The J gene is TRBJ2-7, the V gene TRBV27, with D tentatively TRBD1 (5 bases). The V end was cut by 7 bases, the J end by 2 bases, with 21 bases between. The CDR3 consists of 16 residues. Germline CDR1 is MNHEY and CDR2 is SMNVEV (reference sequence). The chain's CDR3 is CASTGSWQGLTYEQYF. In DNA form, the CDR3 reads TGTGCCAGCACCGGATCTTGGCAGGGCCTAACCTACGAGCAGTACTTC.

This clone was picked up one time. J is TRBJ2-7 and V is TRBV28; D gene ambiguous. CDR1 MDHEN and CDR2 SYDVKM come from the germline V gene. V lost 5 bases, J lost 5 bases, and 10 bases lay in between. The CDR3 has 12 residues. The CDR3 DNA reads as TGTGCCAGCAGTCTAAGATCCGACGAGCAGTACTTC. Translated, it gives CASSLRSDEQYF.

This clone was counted between two and nine times. The V gene is TRBV4-3, the J gene TRBJ2-7; 9 nucleotides line up with TRBD2. V dropped 0 bases and J dropped 7; count of bases not matched to a gene: 7. The CDR3 loop spans 15 amino acids. From germline, CDR1 is LGHNA and CDR2 YSLEER. CDR3 DNA sequence: TGCGCCAGCAGCCAAGAAGGAGCGGGGGGCCAAGAGCAGTACTTC. Translation: CASSQEGAGGQEQYF.

The chain employs TRBV30 and TRBJ1-6; 9 bases fit TRBD1. Germline V gene data show CDR1 as GTSNPN and CDR2 as SVGIG (reference sequence). CDR3 size: 18 residues. Germline trimming cut 0 bases from V and 7 bases from J; bases unmatched to any gene: 13. CDR3 region: CAWSVPRRGGTGNSPLHF. The CDR3 DNA sequence: TGTGCCTGGAGTGTACCGAGAAGAGGAGGGACAGGGAATTCACCCCTCCACTTT.

This chain links TRBV9 with TRBJ2-2, with a possible D match to TRBD1 (5 bases). Germline V lookup: CDR1 SGDLS, CDR2 YYNGEE. The CDR3 totals 15 residues. The germline V and J ends were trimmed by 3 bases and 2 bases, with 11 bases remaining between them. CDR3 sequence reads: CASSELTANTGELFF. CDR3 in DNA: TGTGCCAGCAGCGAGCTGACAGCCAACACCGGGGAGCTGTTTTTT.

The rearrangement joins TRBV7-2 to TRBJ1-5; D is possibly TRBD1 (6 bases). Germline V gene data show CDR1 as SGHTA and CDR2 as FQGNSA. The CDR3 runs 16 residues. V gave up 1 base and J gave up 2 bases, with 12 bases separating them. The CDR3 nucleotides are TGTGCCAGCAGCTTAGAAACAGGGCAAGGCAATCAGCCCCAGCATTTT. Protein sequence: CASSLETGQGNQPQHF. The full variable domain, its missing parts supplied by reference TRBV7-2 and TRBJ1-5, is GAGVSQSPSNKVTEKGKDVELRCDPISGHTALYWYRQSLGQGLEFLIYFQGNSAPDKSGLPSDRFSAERTGGSVSTLTIQRTQQEDSAVYLCASSLETGQGNQPQHFGDGTRLSIL.

The rearrangement joins TRBV14 to TRBJ1-1; D perhaps matches TRBD1 (5 bases). V lost 4 bases and J lost 6, with 24 bases in between. CDR3 size: 17 residues. The germline CDR1 and CDR2 sequences are SGHDN and FVKESK. Here the CDR3 reads CASSLPGRSRAASEAFF. The CDR3, as DNA: TGTGCCAGCAGCCTTCCCGGGAGAAGCAGGGCAGCCTCTGAAGCTTTCTTT.